This entry lists 3 T cell receptor beta chains sequenced from one sample in a study of glioma-infiltrating T cells after dendritic cell vaccination. Measured with immunoSEQ multiplex PCR; TCRdb has only the in-frame clones, and not every one. The data contain approximately 67,000 clones, under 90% of them singletons. The sequencing used blood, collected before dendritic cell vaccination. The receptors were gathered from a human donor with glioblastoma.

This chain joins TRBV7-2 and TRBJ1-3; D perhaps matches TRBD1 (6 bases). V lost 6 bases and J lost 2, with 20 bases in between. The CDR3 extends over 17 amino acids. The V gene's germline CDR1 is SGHTA and CDR2 FQGNSA. The CDR3 protein is CASSHLSGTYAGNTIYF. CDR3 DNA: TGTGCCAGCAGTCATCTCAGCGGGACATACGCTGGAAACACCATATATTTT.

CDR3 in amino acids: CASSFSVLRGYSTDTQYF. In nucleotides, the CDR3 is TGTGCCAGCAGCTTCTCGGTACTTAGAGGATATAGCACAGATACGCAGTATTTT. The chain uses TRBV5-6 and TRBJ2-3, with D unclear. Trimming removed 2 bases at V and 0 bases at J, with 19 bases between. Germline V gives CDR1 SGHDT, CDR2 YYEEEE. This CDR3 region has 18 residues.

V and J are TRBV6-5 and TRBJ2-7, with 7 bases lining up with TRBD1. Trimming took 6 bases from V and 5 from J; bases not matched to a gene: 4. CDR3 length: 12 amino acids. Germline CDR1 MNHEY, CDR2 SVGAGI. CDR3 bases: TGTGCCAGCAGATCCGACAGGGACGAGCAGTACTTC. Protein: CASRSDRDEQYF.